The rows below give T cell receptor beta chains drawn from one sample of a study of response to subunit inactivated influenza vaccine. TCRdb re-called the RT-PCR reads with MiXCR, one entry per CDR3 protein. The sample shows about 830,000 distinct CDR3 sequences, around a sixth of them seen only once. The sequencing used PBMCs from blood, collected 5 days after vaccination. All receptors derive from a man aged 45-60 years who received an inactivated influenza vaccine. CDR3s include the opening cysteine and the closing phenylalanine or tryptophan. Fields, in order: D gene, V gene, clone size, J gene, CDR3 protein, CDR3 DNA. The D gene is left open where the match is weak. Not every row has a clone size; where given, it reads once, few, many or a size class.

TRBD1	TRBV7-9	many	TRBJ2-1	CASSDGTGKIEQFF	TGTGCCAGCAGCGATGGGACAGGGAAAATTGAGCAGTTCTTC
TRBD2	TRBV4-3	few	TRBJ2-5	CASSQESSGRETQYF	TGCGCCAGCAGCCAAGAGTCGAGCGGGAGGGAGACCCAGTACTTC
TRBD1	TRBV7-9	NA	TRBJ1-2	CASSFGQAFNYGYTF	TGTGCCAGCAGCTTTGGACAGGCTTTTAACTATGGCTACACCTTC
NA	TRBV29-1	few	TRBJ1-1	CSVEDQGSGTEAFF	TGCAGCGTTGAAGATCAAGGGAGTGGCACTGAAGCTTTCTTT
NA	TRBV10-3	many	TRBJ2-3	CAIREGGLDTQYF	TGTGCCATCAGGGAGGGAGGACTTGATACGCAGTATTTT
TRBD2	TRBV4-2	NA	TRBJ2-3	CASSQLAGSSKDTQYF	TGTGCCAGCAGCCAACTAGCGGGAAGCTCTAAAGATACGCAGTATTTT
TRBD1	TRBV5-1	few	TRBJ2-5	CASRGQGRGETQYF	TGCGCCAGCCGTGGACAGGGACGGGGAGAGACCCAGTACTTC
NA	TRBV21-1	NA	TRBJ2-7	CASSNDRAPQPYEQYF	TGTGCCAGCAGCAACGACCGGGCTCCGCAACCCTACGAGCAGTACTTC
NA	TRBV4-3	NA	TRBJ2-1	CASSLTPRDEQFF	TGCGCCAGCAGCCTTACCCCCCGGGATGAGCAGTTCTTC
NA	TRBV7-2	NA	TRBJ1-2	CASSSRTGANYGYTF	TGCGCCAGCAGCTCTCGGACTGGAGCTAACTATGGCTACACCTTC
TRBD1	TRBV6-1	few	TRBJ2-2	CASTRGQGAIVTGELFF	TGTGCCAGCACCCGCGGACAGGGGGCTATTGTCACCGGGGAGCTGTTTTTT
NA	TRBV28	many	TRBJ2-2	CASLDSHATGELFF	TGTGCCAGCCTTGACAGCCACGCTACCGGGGAGCTGTTTTTT
TRBD2	TRBV7-2	many	TRBJ2-7	CASSTSGTSFYEQYF	TGTGCCAGCAGCACCTCCGGGACTAGTTTTTACGAGCAGTACTTC
NA	TRBV28	few	TRBJ1-4	CASSAPRGLGEKLFF	TGTGCCAGCAGCGCTCCTAGGGGGTTAGGTGAAAAACTGTTTTTT